These 15 T cell receptor beta chains were sequenced from one sample in a study of T cell changes during pregnancy in multiple sclerosis. Measured with immunoSEQ multiplex PCR; TCRdb has only the in-frame clones, and not every one. Among fewer than 100,000 clones listed, more than 85% were seen once. Source: peripheral blood, taken after pregnancy. The receptors shown here come from a female donor in good health, enrolled as a control in a pregnancy study.

The rearrangement joins TRBV2 to TRBJ2-3; the match to TRBD1 covers 8 bases. CDR3 length: 14 amino acids. Germline CDR1 reads SNHLY; CDR2 reads FYNNEI. V trimming: 6 bases; J trimming: 1 base; junction bases outside the gene matches: 3. CDR3 sequence: CASRGTGRTDTQYF. The CDR3 DNA reads as TGTGCCAGCAGAGGGACAGGACGCACAGATACGCAGTATTTT.

The chain recombines TRBV7-2 with TRBJ2-3; 11 bases match TRBD2. V dropped 5 bases and J dropped 4; count of bases not matched to a gene: 5. CDR1 and CDR2 from the germline V gene are SGHTA and FQGNSA. CDR3 length equals 15 residues. The CDR3 loop is CASSLSGRGSDTQYF. The CDR3 bases are TGTGCCAGCAGCCTTAGCGGGAGGGGTTCAGATACGCAGTATTTT.

The gene calls are TRBV4-2 and TRBJ2-5; the match to TRBD2 covers 9 bases. Germline CDR1 and CDR2: LGHNA and YNFKEQ. The ends lost 0 bases at V and 5 bases at J; junction bases unmatched: 4. The CDR3 spans 15 residues. The DNA for the CDR3 is TGTGCCAGCAGCCAAGATCGGGGGACTAGCGAGACCCAGTACTTC. Protein: CASSQDRGTSETQYF.

The chain links TRBV6-4 to TRBJ2-5, with 7 bases fitting TRBD2. This CDR3 region has 15 residues. Germline V CDR1 and CDR2: MRHNA, SNTAGT. Losses at the gene ends were 3 bases for V and 5 bases for J; bases not matched to a gene: 9. In DNA form, the CDR3 reads TGTGCCAGCAGTGAGTTCGGACTAGTTGGTGAGACCCAGTACTTC. This translates into CASSEFGLVGETQYF.

The rearrangement links TRBV2 to TRBJ2-5, with D possibly TRBD2 on 5 matching bases. The CDR3 consists of 17 residues. Trimming stripped 2 bases from V and 0 bases from J, with 16 bases between. Germline V lookup: CDR1 SNHLY, CDR2 FYNNEI. The CDR3 nucleotides read TGTGCCAGCAGTGAAACGGCCAGCGGCGGGTACCAAGAGACCCAGTACTTC. This translates into CASSETASGGYQETQYF.

In its sample, this clone is large. The chain links TRBV4-1 to TRBJ2-7, with 11 bases matching TRBD2. Per germline, CDR1 MGHRA and CDR2 YSYEKL. This CDR3 region has 15 residues. Unmatched junction bases numbered 2, after V lost 1 base and J lost 3 bases. The CDR3 region is CASSQGLAGSYEQYF. The DNA for the CDR3 is TGCGCCAGCAGCCAAGGACTAGCGGGGAGCTACGAGCAGTACTTC.

The CDR3: CASRGQGIDQPQHF. Here the CDR3 DNA reads TGTGCCAGCAGGGGACAGGGGATTGATCAGCCCCAGCATTTT. The V call is TRBV7-2, the J call TRBJ1-5, with 10 nucleotides matching TRBD1. The CDR3 has 14 residues. The ends lost 6 bases at V and 5 bases at J; junction bases unmatched: 4. Germline assignment: CDR1 SGHTA and CDR2 FQGNSA.

This chain's CDR3 is CASSRTGYSGNTIYF. The CDR3 nucleotides are TGTGCCAGCAGCCGGACGGGGTACTCTGGAAACACCATATATTTT. This chain uses TRBV7-9 with TRBJ1-3; D not resolved. Germline lookup yields CDR1 SEHNR and CDR2 FQNEAQ (reference sequence). Trimming stripped 5 bases from V and 0 bases from J, with 11 bases between. This CDR3 region has 15 residues.

This sequence joins TRBV5-4 and TRBJ2-7, with 7 bases that match TRBD2. J lost 6 bases, V lost 0 bases, and 15 bases had no gene match. Germline V lookup: CDR1 SGHNT, CDR2 YYREEE (reference sequence). The CDR3 loop spans 17 amino acids. CDR3 bases: TGTGCCAGCAGCTTGGCCGCTGGCGGGAGTTTAGGTTTCGAGCAGTACTTC. It codes for CASSLAAGGSLGFEQYF. Full variable domain (outside the CDR3, taken from reference TRBV5-4 and TRBJ2-7): ETGVTQSPTHLIKTRGQQVTLRCSSQSGHNTVSWYQQALGQGPQFIFQYYREEENGRGNFPPRFSGLQFPNYSSELNVNALELDDSALYLCASSLAAGGSLGFEQYFGPGTRLTVT.

This clone was found once. This chain connects TRBV30 to TRBJ2-3; no reliable D call. The germline V gene has CDR1 GTSNPN and CDR2 SVGIG (reference sequence). The V and J ends lost 6 bases and 6 bases respectively, with 10 bases between them. The CDR3 contains 11 residues. CDR3 in amino acids: CACSPGDTQYF. DNA for the CDR3: TGTGCCTGCTCACCCGGGGATACGCAGTATTTT.

The gene calls are TRBV7-9 and TRBJ2-3, with a tentative D call TRBD1 (6 bases). CDR3 length: 16 amino acids. Per the germline V gene, CDR1 is SEHNR and CDR2 is FQNEAQ (reference sequence). Trimming cost V 3 bases and J 2 bases, with 15 bases left between them. The DNA for the CDR3 is TGTGCCAGCAGCTTCCGGACAGATACACCCACAGATACGCAGTATTTT. Amino acid sequence: CASSFRTDTPTDTQYF.

The gene calls are TRBV15 and TRBJ1-4; D possibly corresponds to TRBD1 (5 bases). Trimming removed 5 bases at V and 10 bases at J, with 11 bases between. The V gene's germline CDR1 is LNHNV and CDR2 YYDKDF (reference sequence). This CDR3 is built from 12 residues. CDR3 sequence (DNA): TGTGCCACCAGCGCCCCGGGACTAAAACTGTTTTTT. This translates into CATSAPGLKLFF.

This clone was recorded only once. V is TRBV28 and J is TRBJ1-2; no firm D call. This CDR3 is built from 14 residues. Trimming took off 3 bases at V and 5 bases at J, with 13 bases between the two ends. Germline V gene data show CDR1 as MDHEN and CDR2 as SYDVKM. The CDR3 nucleotides read TGTGCCAGCAGTTTGTCGGGAGAGGATTATGGCTACACCTTC. It encodes CASSLSGEDYGYTF.

V usage is TRBV7-8 and J usage is TRBJ1-2; 7 bases are a match to TRBD1. The CDR3 consists of 15 residues. V shed 3 bases, J shed 1 base, and the junction held 5 bases outside the gene matches. The germline V gene encodes CDR1 SGHVS and CDR2 FQNEAQ. The CDR3 here is CASSLAGQLNYGYTF. The CDR3 region has the DNA TGTGCCAGCAGCTTGGCGGGACAGCTTAACTATGGCTACACCTTC.

This clone was recorded only once. The CDR3 DNA follows: TGTGCCAGCAGCCAAGGGACCGGGAGTGAAGCTTTCTTT. Protein product: CASSQGTGSEAFF. V usage is TRBV11-3 and J usage is TRBJ1-1, with a weak D call TRBD1 (5 bases). Germline values: CDR1 SGHNT, CDR2 YENEEA. Trimming removed 5 bases from V and 7 bases from J, with 14 bases in between. The CDR3 consists of 13 residues.